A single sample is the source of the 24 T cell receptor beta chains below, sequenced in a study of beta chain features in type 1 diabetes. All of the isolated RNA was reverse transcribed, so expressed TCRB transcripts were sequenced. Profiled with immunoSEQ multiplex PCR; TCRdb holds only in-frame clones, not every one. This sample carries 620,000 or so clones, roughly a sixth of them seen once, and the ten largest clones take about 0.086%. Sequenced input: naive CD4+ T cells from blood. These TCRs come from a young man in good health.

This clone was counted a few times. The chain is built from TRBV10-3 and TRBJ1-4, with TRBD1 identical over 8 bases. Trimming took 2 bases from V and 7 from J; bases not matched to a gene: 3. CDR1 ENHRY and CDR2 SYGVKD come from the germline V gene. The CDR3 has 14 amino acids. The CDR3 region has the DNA TGTGCCATCAGTGAGACGACAGGGGTTGAAAAACTGTTTTTT. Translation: CAISETTGVEKLFF.

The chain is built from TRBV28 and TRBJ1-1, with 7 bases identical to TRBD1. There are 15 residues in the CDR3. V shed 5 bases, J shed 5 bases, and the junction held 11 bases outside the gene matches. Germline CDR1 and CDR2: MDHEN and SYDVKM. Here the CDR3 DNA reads TGTGCCAGCAGTCCCACTCCCAGGGGGGGGACTGAAGCTTTCTTT. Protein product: CASSPTPRGGTEAFF.

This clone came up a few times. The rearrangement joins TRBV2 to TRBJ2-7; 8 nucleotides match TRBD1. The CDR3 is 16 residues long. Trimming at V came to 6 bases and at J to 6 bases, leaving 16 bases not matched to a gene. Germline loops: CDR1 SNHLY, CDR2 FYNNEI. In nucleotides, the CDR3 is TGTGCCAGCAGCCAAGCTGGACAGGGACAGGCAGGCGAGCAGTACTTC. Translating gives CASSQAGQGQAGEQYF.

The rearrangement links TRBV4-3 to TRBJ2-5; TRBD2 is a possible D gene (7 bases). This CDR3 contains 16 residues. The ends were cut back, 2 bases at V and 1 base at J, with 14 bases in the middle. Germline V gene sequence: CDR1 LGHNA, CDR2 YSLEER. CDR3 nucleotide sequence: TGCGCCAGCAGCCAAACCGCGCGGGGGCTCCAAGAGACCCAGTACTTC. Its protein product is CASSQTARGLQETQYF.

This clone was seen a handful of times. CDR3 region: CASMGRYEQYF. The CDR3, as DNA: TGTGCCAGCATGGGTCGGTACGAGCAGTACTTC. The J gene is TRBJ2-7, the V gene TRBV28; D ambiguous. CDR1 and CDR2 (germline): MDHEN, SYDVKM. The CDR3 has 11 residues. V was pared by 7 bases and J by 4 bases, with 8 bases between.

The CDR3 is CASSLGGLASSYEQYF. For the CDR3, the DNA is TGTGCCAGCAGTTTGGGGGGACTAGCGAGCTCCTACGAGCAGTACTTC. V is TRBV28 and J is TRBJ2-7, with TRBD2 identical over 10 bases. CDR3 length: 16 amino acids. CDR1 is MDHEN and CDR2 is SYDVKM in the germline V gene. The J segment lost 0 bases and the V segment lost 3 bases, leaving 5 bases of the junction unmatched.

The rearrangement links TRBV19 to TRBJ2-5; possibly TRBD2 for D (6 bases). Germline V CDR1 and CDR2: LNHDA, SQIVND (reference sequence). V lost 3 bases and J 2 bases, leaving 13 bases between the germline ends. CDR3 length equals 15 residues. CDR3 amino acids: CASSMAGLGQETQYF. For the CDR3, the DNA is TGTGCCAGTAGTATGGCGGGGCTAGGGCAAGAGACCCAGTACTTC.

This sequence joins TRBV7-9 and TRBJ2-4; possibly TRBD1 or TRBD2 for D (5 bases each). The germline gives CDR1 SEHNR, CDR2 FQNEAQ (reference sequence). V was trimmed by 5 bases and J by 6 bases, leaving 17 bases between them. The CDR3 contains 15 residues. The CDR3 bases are TGTGCCAGCAGCATTACCGGGGCGGTGGGAAACATTCAGTACTTC. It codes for CASSITGAVGNIQYF.

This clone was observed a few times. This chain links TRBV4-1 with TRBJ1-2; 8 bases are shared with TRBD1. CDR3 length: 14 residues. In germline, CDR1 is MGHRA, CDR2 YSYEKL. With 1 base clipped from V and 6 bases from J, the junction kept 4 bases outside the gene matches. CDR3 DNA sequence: TGCGCCAGCAGCCAAGGGACAGGGACGGATGGCTACACCTTC. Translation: CASSQGTGTDGYTF.

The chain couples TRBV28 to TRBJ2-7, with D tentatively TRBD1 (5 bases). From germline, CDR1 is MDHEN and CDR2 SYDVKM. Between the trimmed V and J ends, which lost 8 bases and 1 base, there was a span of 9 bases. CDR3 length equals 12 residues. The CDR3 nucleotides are TGTGCCAGCGACAGTGATTCCTACGAGCAGTACTTC. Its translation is CASDSDSYEQYF. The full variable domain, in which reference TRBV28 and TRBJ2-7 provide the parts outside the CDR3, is DVKVTQSSRYLVKRTGEKVFLECVQDMDHENMFWYRQDPGLGLRLIYFSYDVKMKEKGDIPEGYSVSREKKERFSLILESASTNQTSMYLCASDSDSYEQYFGPGTRLTVT.

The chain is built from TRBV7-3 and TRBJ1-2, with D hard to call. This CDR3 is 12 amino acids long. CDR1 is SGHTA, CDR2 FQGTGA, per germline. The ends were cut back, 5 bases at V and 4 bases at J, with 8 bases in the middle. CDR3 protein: CASSKDGYGYTF. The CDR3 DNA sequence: TGTGCCAGCAGCAAAGACGGCTATGGCTACACCTTC.

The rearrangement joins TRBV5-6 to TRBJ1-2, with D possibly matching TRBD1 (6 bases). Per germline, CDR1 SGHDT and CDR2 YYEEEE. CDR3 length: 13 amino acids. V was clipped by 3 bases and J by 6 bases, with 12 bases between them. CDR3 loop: CASSYRVGDGYTF. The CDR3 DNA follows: TGTGCCAGCAGCTACAGGGTAGGGGATGGCTACACCTTC.

In DNA form, the CDR3 reads TGTGCCAGCAGTGACGGGACAGGGGGCAGGGACACTGAAGCTTTCTTT. This gives the protein CASSDGTGGRDTEAFF. The V call is TRBV6-4, the J call TRBJ1-1, with 12 bases identical to TRBD1. Losses at the gene ends were 2 bases for V and 3 bases for J; bases not matched to a gene: 4. The CDR3 spans 16 residues. Germline loops: CDR1 MRHNA, CDR2 SNTAGT.

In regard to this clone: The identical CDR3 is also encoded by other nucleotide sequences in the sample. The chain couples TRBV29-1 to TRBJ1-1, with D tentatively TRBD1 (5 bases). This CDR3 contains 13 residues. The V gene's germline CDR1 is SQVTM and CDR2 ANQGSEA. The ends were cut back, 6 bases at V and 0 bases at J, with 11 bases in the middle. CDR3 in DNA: TGCAGCGTCACGGGACGGTTGAACACTGAAGCTTTCTTT. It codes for CSVTGRLNTEAFF.

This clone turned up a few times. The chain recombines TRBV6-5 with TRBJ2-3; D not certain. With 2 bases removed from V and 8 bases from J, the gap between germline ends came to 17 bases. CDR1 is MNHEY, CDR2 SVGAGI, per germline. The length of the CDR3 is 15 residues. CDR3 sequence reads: CASSYQNWKSLTQYF. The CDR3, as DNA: TGTGCCAGCAGTTACCAAAACTGGAAGTCACTTACGCAGTATTTT.

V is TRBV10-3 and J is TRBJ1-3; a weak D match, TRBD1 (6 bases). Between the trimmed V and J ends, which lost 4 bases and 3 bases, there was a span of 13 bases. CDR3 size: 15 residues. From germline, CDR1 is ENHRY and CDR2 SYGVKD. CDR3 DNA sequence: TGTGCCATCAGTGTAAAACAGGGAGATGGAAACACCATATATTTT. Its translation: CAISVKQGDGNTIYF.

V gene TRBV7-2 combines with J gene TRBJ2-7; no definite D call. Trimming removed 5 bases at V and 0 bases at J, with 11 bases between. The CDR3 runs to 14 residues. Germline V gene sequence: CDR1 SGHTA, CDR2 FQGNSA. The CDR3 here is CASSHDTYSYEQYF. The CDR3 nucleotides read TGTGCCAGCAGCCATGACACGTACTCCTACGAGCAGTACTTC.

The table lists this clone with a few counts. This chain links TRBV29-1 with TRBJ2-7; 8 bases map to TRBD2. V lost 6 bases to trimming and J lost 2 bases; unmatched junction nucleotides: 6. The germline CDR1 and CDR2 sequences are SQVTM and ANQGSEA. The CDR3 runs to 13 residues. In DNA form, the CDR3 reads TGCAGCGTCTCGGGGGGGGTTCCCTACGAGCAGTACTTC. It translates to CSVSGGVPYEQYF.

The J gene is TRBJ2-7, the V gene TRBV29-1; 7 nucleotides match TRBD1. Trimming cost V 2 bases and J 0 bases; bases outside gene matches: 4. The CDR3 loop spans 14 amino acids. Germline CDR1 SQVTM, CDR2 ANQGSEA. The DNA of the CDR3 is TGCAGCGTTGAACTGGACAGGCGCTCCTACGAGCAGTACTTC. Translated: CSVELDRRSYEQYF.

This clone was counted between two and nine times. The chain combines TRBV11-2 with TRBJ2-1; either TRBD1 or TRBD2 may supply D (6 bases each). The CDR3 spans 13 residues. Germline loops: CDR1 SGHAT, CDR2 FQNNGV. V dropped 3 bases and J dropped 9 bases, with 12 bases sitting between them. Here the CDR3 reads CASSFGGGREQFF. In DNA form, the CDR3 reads TGTGCCAGCAGCTTCGGTGGGGGGCGTGAGCAGTTCTTC.

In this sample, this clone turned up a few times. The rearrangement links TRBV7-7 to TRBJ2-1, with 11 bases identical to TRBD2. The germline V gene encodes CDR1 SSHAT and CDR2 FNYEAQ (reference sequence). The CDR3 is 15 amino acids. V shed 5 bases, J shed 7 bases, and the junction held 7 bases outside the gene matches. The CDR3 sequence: CASSVGTSGLNEQFF. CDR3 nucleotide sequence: TGTGCCAGCAGCGTTGGGACTAGCGGCCTAAATGAGCAGTTCTTC.

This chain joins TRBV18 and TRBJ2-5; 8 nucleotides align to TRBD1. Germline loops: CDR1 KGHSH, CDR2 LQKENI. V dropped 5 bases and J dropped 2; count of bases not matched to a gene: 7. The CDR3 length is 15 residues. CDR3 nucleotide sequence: TGTGCCAGCTCAACTCTCCGGGACAGGCAAGAGACCCAGTACTTC. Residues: CASSTLRDRQETQYF.

CDR3 protein: CASSRGQTSSYEQYF. In DNA form, the CDR3 reads TGTGCCAGTAGTCGGGGACAGACGAGCTCCTACGAGCAGTACTTC. The chain has TRBV19 and TRBJ2-7; 7 bases align to TRBD1. The germline gives CDR1 LNHDA, CDR2 SQIVND (reference sequence). After removal of 5 bases from V and 0 bases from J, the junction contained 7 bases not matched to a gene. This CDR3 is built from 15 residues.

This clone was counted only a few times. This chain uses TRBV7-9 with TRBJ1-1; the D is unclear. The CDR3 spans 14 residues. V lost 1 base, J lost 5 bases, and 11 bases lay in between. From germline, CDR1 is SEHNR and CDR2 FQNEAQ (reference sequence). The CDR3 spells CASSLGAGRTEAFF. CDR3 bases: TGTGCCAGCAGCTTAGGTGCGGGCAGAACTGAAGCTTTCTTT.